This T cell receptor beta chain comes out of a study of PD-1 blockade in classical Hodgkin lymphoma. V lost 3 bases to trimming and J lost 1 base, with 12 bases between them. Per the germline V gene, CDR1 is SGHTA and CDR2 is FQGNSA. This CDR3 spans 16 amino acids. Data came from immunoSEQ multiplex PCR; TCRdb stores just in-frame clones and leaves some out. In the table there are about 110,000 clones, about nine tenths of which are singletons. After autologous stem cell transplantation all patients relapsed, and prior brentuximab vedotin exposure differed between cohorts. This receptor was taken from a human donor with classical Hodgkin lymphoma. The J gene is TRBJ1-4, the V gene TRBV7-2; D might be TRBD1 (5 bases). Sequenced here: peripheral blood mononuclear cells (PBMCs), sampled before the second cycle of nivolumab. The CDR3 DNA reads TGTGCCAGCAGCTTTATGTCAGGGATAACTAATGAAAAACTGTTTTTT. Protein product: CASSFMSGITNEKLFF.